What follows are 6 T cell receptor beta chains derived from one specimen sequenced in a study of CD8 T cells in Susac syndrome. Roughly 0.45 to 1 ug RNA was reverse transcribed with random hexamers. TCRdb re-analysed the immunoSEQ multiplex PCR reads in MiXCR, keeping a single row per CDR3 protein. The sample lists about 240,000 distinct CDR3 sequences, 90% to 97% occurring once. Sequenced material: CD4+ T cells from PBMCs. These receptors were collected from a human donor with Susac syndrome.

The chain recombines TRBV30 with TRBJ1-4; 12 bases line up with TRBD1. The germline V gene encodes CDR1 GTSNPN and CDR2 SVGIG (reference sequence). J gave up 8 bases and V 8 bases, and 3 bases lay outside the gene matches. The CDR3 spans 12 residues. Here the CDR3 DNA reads TGTGCCAGAGGGACAGGGGGCGAAAAACTGTTTTTT. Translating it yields CARGTGGEKLFF.

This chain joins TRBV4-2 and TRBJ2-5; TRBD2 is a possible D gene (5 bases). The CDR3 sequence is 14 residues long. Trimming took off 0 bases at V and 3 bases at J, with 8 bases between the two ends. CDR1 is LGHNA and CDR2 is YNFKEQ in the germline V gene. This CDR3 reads CASSQERAEETQYF. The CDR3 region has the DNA TGTGCCAGCAGCCAAGAGAGGGCAGAAGAGACCCAGTACTTC.

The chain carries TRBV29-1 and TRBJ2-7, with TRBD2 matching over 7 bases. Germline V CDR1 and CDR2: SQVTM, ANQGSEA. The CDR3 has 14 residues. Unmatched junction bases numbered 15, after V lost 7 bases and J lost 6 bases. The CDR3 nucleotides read TGCAGCGCCACCGGGACTAAGGCCGCCGGCGAGCAGTACTTC. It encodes CSATGTKAAGEQYF.

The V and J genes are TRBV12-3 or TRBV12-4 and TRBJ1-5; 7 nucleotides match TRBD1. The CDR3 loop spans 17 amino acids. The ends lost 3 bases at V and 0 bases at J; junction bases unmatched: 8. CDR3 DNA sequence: TGTGCCAGCAGTTTGGGACAGCGACATTCTAGCAATCAGCCCCAGCATTTT. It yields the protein CASSLGQRHSSNQPQHF.

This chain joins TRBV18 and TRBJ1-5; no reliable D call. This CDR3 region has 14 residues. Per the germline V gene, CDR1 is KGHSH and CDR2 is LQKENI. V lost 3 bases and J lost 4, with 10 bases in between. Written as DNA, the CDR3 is TGTGCCAGCTCACCCCCGCAGGCAAATCAGCCCCAGCATTTT. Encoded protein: CASSPPQANQPQHF.

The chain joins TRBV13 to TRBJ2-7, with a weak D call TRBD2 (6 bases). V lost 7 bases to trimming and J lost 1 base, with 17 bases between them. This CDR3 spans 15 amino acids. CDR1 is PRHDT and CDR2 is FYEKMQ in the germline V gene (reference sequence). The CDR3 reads CASTYRGYGSYEQYF. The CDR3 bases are TGTGCCAGCACCTACCGGGGGTACGGTTCCTACGAGCAGTACTTC.